This entry describes one T cell receptor beta chain. Its specificity is not known. Regarding treatment: roughly 10-day PBMC culture with coronavirus spike peptide pools or control peptides (ViraFEST assay). ViraFEST used peptide pools to expand antigen-specific T cells, then sequenced TCRs. The CDR3 consists of 14 residues. CDR1 and CDR2 from the germline V gene are SGHNT and YENEEA. Trimming stripped 5 bases from V and 10 bases from J, with 20 bases between. Sequenced with the Oncomine TCR Beta short-read assay was DNA taken from cultured CD4+ T cells. In this case, cultured CD4+ T cells provided the extracted genomic DNA. MiXCR, run by TCRdb on the PCR reads, gives a single entry per CDR3 protein. The data contain some 15,000 distinct CDR3 sequences, about 39% of them seen just once; the ten biggest clones take up over 5%. The source of the sample is a study of vaccination and CD4 T cells after COVID-19. As for the study in general: Stimulation of cells relied on overlapping spike peptides derived from SARS-CoV-2, HCoV-NL63, HCoV-OC43 and HCoV-229E. Each of the control cultures got a CEFX pool, an HIV-1 Nef pool, or no peptide.

This receptor was obtained from a human donor who had recovered from COVID-19. Sequenced here: CD4+ T cells from blood, cultured in vitro, sampled before SARS-CoV-2 vaccination. The chain combines TRBV11-3 with TRBJ1-1; D not certain. For the CDR3, the DNA is TGTGCCAGCAGCCACCCCCGGCTCCACCGTATAGCTTTCTTT. Translation gives CASSHPRLHRIAFF.